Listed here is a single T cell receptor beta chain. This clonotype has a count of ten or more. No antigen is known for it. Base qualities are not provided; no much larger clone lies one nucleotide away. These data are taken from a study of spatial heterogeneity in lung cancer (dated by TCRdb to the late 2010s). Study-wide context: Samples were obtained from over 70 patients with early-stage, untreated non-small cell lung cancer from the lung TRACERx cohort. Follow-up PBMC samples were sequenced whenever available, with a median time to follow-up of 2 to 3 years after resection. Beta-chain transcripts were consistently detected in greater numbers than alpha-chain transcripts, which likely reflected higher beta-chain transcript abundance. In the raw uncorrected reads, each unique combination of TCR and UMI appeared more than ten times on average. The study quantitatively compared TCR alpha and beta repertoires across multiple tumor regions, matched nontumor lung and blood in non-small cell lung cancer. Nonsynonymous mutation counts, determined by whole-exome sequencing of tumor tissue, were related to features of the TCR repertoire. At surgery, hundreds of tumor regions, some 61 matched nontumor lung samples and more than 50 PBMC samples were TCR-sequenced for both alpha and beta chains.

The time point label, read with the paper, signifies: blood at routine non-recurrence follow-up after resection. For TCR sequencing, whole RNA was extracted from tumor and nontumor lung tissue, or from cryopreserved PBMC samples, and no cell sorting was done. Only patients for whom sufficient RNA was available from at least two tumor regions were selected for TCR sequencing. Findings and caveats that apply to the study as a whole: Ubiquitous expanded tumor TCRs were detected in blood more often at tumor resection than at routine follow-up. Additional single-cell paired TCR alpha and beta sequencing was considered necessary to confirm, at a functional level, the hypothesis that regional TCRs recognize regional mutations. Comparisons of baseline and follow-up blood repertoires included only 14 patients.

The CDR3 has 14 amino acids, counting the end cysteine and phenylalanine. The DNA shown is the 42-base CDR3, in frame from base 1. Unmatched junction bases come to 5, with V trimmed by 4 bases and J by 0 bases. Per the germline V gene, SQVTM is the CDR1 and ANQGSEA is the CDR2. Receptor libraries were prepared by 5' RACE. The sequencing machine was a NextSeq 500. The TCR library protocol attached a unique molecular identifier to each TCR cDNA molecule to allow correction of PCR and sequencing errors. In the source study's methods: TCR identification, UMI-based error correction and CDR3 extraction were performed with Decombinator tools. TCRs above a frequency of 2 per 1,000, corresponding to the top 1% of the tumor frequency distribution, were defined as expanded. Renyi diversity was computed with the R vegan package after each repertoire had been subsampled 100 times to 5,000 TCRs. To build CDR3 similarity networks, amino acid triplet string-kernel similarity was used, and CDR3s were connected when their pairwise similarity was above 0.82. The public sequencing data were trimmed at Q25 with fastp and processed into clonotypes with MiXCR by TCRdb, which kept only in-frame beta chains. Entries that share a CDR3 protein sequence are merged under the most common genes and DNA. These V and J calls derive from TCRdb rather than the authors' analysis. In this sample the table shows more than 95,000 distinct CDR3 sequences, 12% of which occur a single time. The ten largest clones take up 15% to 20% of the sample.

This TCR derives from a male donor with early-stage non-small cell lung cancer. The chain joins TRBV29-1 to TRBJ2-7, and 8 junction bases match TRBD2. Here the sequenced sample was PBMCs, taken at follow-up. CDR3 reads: CSVGKGTSSYEQYF. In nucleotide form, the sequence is TGCAGCGTTGGTAAGGGGACTAGCTCCTACGAGCAGTACTTC.